This T cell receptor beta chain was observed in a study of a mutant IDH1 vaccine in newly diagnosed glioma. For the study at large: Treated patients had a mean age of roughly 40 years and a 62.5% male, around 38% female split.

TCRdb keeps only in-frame clones here, not all; method: immunoSEQ multiplex PCR. The table lists about 50,000 clones, approximately 92% of them singletons. Noted time point: week 35, safety follow-up. All doses held 300 ug of mutant IDH1 20-mer peptide, with topical imiquimod. A word on this clone: Antigen unknown.

Broader study findings: Pseudoprogression appeared independent of alterations in top peripheral clonotypes.

The sample in question was PBMCs, obtained from a glioma patient whose treatment included an IDH1 peptide vaccine. The sequence was collected from a man in his fifties with glioma.

CDR3 bases: TGTGCCAGCAGTTCCGGGTCATGGAGCGAACTGTTTTTT. Protein product: CASSSGSWSELFF. The chain combines TRBV27 with TRBJ1-4; no firm D call. The length of the CDR3 is 13 residues. The V gene lost 4 bases and the J gene lost 12 bases, with 15 bases spanning the gap. CDR1 and CDR2 (germline): MNHEY, SMNVEV (reference sequence).